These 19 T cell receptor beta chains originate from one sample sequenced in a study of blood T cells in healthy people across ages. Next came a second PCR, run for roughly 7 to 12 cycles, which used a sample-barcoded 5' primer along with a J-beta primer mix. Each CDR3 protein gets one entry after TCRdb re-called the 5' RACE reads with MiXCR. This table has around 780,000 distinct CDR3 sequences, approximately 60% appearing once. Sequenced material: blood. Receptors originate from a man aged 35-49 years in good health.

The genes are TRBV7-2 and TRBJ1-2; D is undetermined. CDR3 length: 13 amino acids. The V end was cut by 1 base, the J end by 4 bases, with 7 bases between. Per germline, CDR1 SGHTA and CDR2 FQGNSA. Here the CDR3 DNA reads TGTGCCAGCAGCTTAGAAACTATCTATGGCTACACCTTC. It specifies CASSLETIYGYTF. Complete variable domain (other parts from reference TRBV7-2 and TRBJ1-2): GAGVSQSPSNKVTEKGKDVELRCDPISGHTALYWYRQSLGQGLEFLIYFQGNSAPDKSGLPSDRFSAERTGGSVSTLTIQRTQQEDSAVYLCASSLETIYGYTFGSGTRLTVV.

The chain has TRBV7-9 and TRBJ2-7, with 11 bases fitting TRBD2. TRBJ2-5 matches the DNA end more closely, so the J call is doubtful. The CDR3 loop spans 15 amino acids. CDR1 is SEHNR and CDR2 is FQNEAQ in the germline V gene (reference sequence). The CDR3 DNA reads TGTGCCAGCAGGGCTAGCGGGGGGCGACAAGAGACCCAGTACTTC. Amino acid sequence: CASRASGGRQETQYF.

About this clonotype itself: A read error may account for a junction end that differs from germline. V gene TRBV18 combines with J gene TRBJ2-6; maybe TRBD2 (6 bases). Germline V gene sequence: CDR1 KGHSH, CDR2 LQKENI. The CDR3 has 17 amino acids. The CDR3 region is CANSLRGGTSGANVLTF. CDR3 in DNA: TGTGCCAACTCACTTCGGGGCGGGACCTCTGGGGCCAACGTCCTGACTTTC.

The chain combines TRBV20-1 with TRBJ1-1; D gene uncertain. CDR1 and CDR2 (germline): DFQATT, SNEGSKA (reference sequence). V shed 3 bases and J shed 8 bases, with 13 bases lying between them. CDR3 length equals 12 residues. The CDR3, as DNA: TGCAGTGCTAGTGGCGGACGGATCGAAGCTTTCTTT. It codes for CSASGGRIEAFF.

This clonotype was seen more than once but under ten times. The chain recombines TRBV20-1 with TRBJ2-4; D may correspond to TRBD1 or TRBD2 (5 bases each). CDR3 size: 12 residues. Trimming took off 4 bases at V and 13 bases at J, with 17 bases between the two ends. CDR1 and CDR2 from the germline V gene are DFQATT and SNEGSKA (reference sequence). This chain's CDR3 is CSATPGPYHQYF. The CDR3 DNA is TGCAGTGCTACCCCGGGACCGTACCACCAGTACTTC.

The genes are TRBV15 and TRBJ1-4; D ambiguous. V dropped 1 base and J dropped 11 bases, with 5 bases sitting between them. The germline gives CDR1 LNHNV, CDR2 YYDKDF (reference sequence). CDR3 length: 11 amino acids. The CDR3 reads CATSRGDKLFF. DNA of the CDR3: TGTGCCACCAGCAGAGGCGATAAACTGTTTTTT.

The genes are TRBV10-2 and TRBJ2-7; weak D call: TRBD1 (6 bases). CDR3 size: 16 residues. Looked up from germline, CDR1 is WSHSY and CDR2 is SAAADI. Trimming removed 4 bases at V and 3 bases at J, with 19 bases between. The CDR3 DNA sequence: TGCGCCAGCAGTGTGGGGGCGGGTTTGGTAGACTACGAGCAGTACTTC. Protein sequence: CASSVGAGLVDYEQYF.

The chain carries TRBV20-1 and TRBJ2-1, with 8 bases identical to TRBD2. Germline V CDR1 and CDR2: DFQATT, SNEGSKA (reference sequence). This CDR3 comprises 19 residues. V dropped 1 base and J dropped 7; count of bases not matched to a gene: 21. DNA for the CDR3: TGCAGTGCTAGAGCTCAGGGAACTAGCGGTACAATGAGGCGGAATGAGCAGTTCTTC. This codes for CSARAQGTSGTMRRNEQFF.

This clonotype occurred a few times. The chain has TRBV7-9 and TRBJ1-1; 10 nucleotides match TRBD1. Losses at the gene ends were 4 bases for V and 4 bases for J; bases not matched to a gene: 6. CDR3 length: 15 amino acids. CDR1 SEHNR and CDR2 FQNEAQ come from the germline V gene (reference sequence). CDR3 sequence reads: CASSSPGQGTTEAFF. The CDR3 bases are TGTGCCAGCAGCTCACCGGGACAGGGGACCACTGAAGCTTTCTTT.

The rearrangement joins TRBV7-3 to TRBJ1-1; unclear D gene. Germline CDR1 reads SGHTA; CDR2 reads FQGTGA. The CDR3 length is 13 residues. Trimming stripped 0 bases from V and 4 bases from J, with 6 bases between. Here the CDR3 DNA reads TGTGCCAGCAGCTTAACGCTAACCACTGAAGCTTTCTTT. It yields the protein CASSLTLTTEAFF. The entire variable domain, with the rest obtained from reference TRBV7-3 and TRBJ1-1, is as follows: GAGVSQTPSNKVTEKGKYVELRCDPISGHTALYWYRQSLGQGPEFLIYFQGTGAADDSGLPNDRFFAVRPEGSVSTLKIQRTERGDSAVYLCASSLTLTTEAFFGQGTRLTVV.

The CDR3 reads CASSDAGGPVYEQYF. CDR3 coding DNA: TGCGCCAGCAGTGATGCGGGAGGGCCAGTTTACGAGCAGTACTTC. The V gene is TRBV10-2, the J gene TRBJ2-7; 9 bases align to TRBD2. The germline V gene encodes CDR1 WSHSY and CDR2 SAAADI. With 3 bases clipped from V and 4 bases from J, the junction kept 7 bases outside the gene matches. The CDR3 extends over 15 amino acids.

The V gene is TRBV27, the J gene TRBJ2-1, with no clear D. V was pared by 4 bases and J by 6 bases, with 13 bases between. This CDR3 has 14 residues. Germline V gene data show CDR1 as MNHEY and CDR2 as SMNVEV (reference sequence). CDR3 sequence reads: CASSSPGWANEQFF. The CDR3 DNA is TGTGCCAGCAGTTCCCCCGGATGGGCCAATGAGCAGTTCTTC.

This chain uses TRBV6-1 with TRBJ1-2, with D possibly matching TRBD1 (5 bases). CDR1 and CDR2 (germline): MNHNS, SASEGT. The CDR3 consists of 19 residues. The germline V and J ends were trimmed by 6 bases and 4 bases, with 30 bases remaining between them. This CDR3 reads CASSPSWLEMMTRGYGYTF. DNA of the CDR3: TGTGCCAGCAGCCCCAGTTGGCTCGAGATGATGACGAGGGGCTATGGCTACACCTTC.

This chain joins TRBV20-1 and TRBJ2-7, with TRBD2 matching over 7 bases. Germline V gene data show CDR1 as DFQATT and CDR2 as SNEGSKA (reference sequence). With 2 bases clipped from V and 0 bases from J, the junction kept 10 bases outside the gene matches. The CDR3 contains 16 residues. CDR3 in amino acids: CSARLAGVPSSYEQYF. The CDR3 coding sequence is TGCAGTGCTAGACTGGCGGGAGTTCCAAGCTCCTACGAGCAGTACTTC.

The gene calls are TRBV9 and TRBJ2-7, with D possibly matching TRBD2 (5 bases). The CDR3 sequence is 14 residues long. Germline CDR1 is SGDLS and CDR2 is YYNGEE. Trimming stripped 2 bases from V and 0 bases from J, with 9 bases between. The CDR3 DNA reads TGTGCCAGCAGCGTGAGGGTCGACTCCTACGAGCAGTACTTC. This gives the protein CASSVRVDSYEQYF.

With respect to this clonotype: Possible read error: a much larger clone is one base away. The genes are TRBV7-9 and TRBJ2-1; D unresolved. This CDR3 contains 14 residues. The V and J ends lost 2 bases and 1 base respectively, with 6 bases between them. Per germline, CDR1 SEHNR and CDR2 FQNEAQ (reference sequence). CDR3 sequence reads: CASSLTYSYNEQFF. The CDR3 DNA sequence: TGTGCCAGCAGCTTAACTTATTCCTACAATGAGCAGTTCTTC.

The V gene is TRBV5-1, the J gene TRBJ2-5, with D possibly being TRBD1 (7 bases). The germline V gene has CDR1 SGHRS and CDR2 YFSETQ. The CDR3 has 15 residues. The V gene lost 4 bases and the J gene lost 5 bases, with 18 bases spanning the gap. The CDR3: CASSQVMTGRETQYF. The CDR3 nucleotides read TGCGCCAGCAGCCAAGTAATGACAGGGAGGGAGACCCAGTACTTC. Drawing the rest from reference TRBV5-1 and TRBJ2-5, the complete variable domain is KAGVTQTPRYLIKTRGQQVTLSCSPISGHRSVSWYQQTPGQGLQFLFEYFSETQRNKGNFPGRFSGRQFSNSRSEMNVSTLELGDSALYLCASSQVMTGRETQYFGPGTRLLVL.

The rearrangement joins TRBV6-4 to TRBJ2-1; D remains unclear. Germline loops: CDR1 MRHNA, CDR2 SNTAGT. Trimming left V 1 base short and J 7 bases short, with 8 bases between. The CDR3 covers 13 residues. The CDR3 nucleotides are TGTGCCAGCAGTGACTATGTGTCTAATGAGCAGTTCTTC. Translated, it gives CASSDYVSNEQFF.

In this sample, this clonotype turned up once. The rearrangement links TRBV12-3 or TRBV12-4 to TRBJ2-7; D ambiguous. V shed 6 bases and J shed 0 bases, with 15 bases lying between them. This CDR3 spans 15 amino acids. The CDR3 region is CASRYRWGNSYEQYF. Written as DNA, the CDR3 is TGTGCCAGCAGATACCGCTGGGGAAACTCCTACGAGCAGTACTTC.